This entry features one TCR beta chain sequence. There is no known antigen for this receptor. Qualities for individual bases were not recorded, and no much larger clone is one base off. Collaborating institutions collected whole blood in K2EDTA tubes following their own protocols. For TCRbeta analysis, collaborators shipped samples as frozen whole blood, isolated PBMCs, or DNA extracted from either of those sample types. The sample comes from a study of blood T cell repertoires in COVID-19 (TCRdb year 2020). Study-level background: Samples covering the acute and convalescent phases of COVID-19 were provided by collaborators in the United States, Italy and Spain. The prospective study material was composed of cDNA or gDNA derived from T cells, B-cell-depleted T cells, or PBMCs. Subjects who had been exposed to COVID-19, were actively infected with it, or had recovered from it provided the deeply sampled blood TCRbeta repertoires that made up the dataset. The repertoires were released in a freely available public database intended as a resource for research on the immune response to SARS-CoV-2. Samples came from the ongoing ImmuneRACE study (first 160 participants) plus 1,254 subjects from 6 global collaborators. A de-identified subject ID, COVID-19 status, age in years and sex were almost always included in the sample metadata. Where available, HLA class I and class II types were obtained from metadata supplied by the sample provider rather than from assay-based typing.

The paper's findings and limits, for the study overall: The quantity of clinical and demographic metadata differed by source and by participant and was supplied without curation.

TCRbeta CDR3 regions were amplified from genomic DNA by means of the immunoSEQ Assay, a bias-controlled multiplex PCR. In the original analysis: Within the assay, amplification of reference gene primers was used to estimate how many nucleated cells each sample contained. To quantify the absolute abundance of each unique TCRbeta CDR3 rearrangement, sequence reads were collapsed and filtered. For each sample, productive Simpson clonality was calculated as the square root of Simpson's diversity index over productive rearrangements. Here the immuneACCESS table is served through TCRdb, limited to in-frame sequences with V and J called. Missing clones are a known gap in these copies; in checked studies unresolved V genes cover under half, and the rest lacks a known reason. That table gives V, J and clone size, and the DNA gave D and trimming. The sample includes about 260,000 clones, with around 80% observed a single time. Around 2% of the sample lies in the top ten.

Ends trimmed: V by 0 bases, J by 0 bases; bases unmatched to a gene: 5. Looking up the germline V gene (reference sequence) yields CDR1 SGHKS and CDR2 YYEKEE. From the cysteine through the phenylalanine, the CDR3 covers 17 amino acids. Kept here is only the CDR3 DNA, which spans 51 bases and is read in frame from base 1. The receptor was isolated from a woman older than 75 with acute or convalescent COVID-19. The sequence links TRBV5-5 to TRBJ1-2, with 10 middle bases fitting TRBD1. The sequencing sample was made of peripheral blood. CDR3 reads: CASSLAPGQGPNYGYTF. The bases are TGTGCCAGCAGCTTGGCCCCGGGACAGGGGCCTAACTATGGCTACACCTTC.